A selection of T cell receptor beta chains follows, all from one sample in a study of T cell changes during pregnancy in multiple sclerosis. Generated by immunoSEQ multiplex PCR, the TCRdb table keeps only in-frame clones and is missing some. The sample lists about 60,000 clones, roughly 89% occurring once. Source: CD4+ T cells from peripheral blood mononuclear cells, taken after pregnancy. Receptor source: a female donor in good health, enrolled as a control in a pregnancy study. Each CDR3 is given with its conserved first and last residue. Fields, in order: J gene, clone size, D gene, V gene, CDR3 protein, CDR3 DNA. D genes are given only for firm matches. Clone sizes are given selectively: once, few, many, or a class where the clone is expanded.

J gene: TRBJ1-2
clone size: NA
D gene: TRBD1
V gene: TRBV5-8
CDR3 protein: CASSLARGGVYGYTF
CDR3 DNA: TGTGCCAGCAGCTTGGCCCGAGGGGGCGTCTATGGCTACACCTTC

J gene: TRBJ2-7
clone size: NA
D gene: NA
V gene: TRBV10-3
CDR3 protein: CAISDEDSRYEQYF
CDR3 DNA: TGTGCCATCAGTGATGAGGACTCCCGCTACGAGCAGTACTTC

J gene: TRBJ1-2
clone size: NA
D gene: NA
V gene: TRBV7-2
CDR3 protein: CASSFSGRDYGYTF
CDR3 DNA: TGTGCCAGCAGCTTCTCTGGCAGGGACTATGGCTACACCTTC

J gene: TRBJ1-4
clone size: NA
D gene: NA
V gene: TRBV6-1
CDR3 protein: CASSEPRSATNEKLFF
CDR3 DNA: TGTGCCAGCAGTGAACCCCGCAGTGCAACTAATGAAAAACTGTTTTTT

J gene: TRBJ2-1
clone size: NA
D gene: NA
V gene: TRBV7-2
CDR3 protein: CASSLGPRPSSYNEQFF
CDR3 DNA: TGTGCCAGCAGCTTAGGCCCCAGGCCGAGCTCCTACAATGAGCAGTTCTTC

J gene: TRBJ1-5
clone size: NA
D gene: NA
V gene: TRBV7-8
CDR3 protein: CASSLQRTVSNQPQHF
CDR3 DNA: TGTGCCAGCAGCCTGCAACGGACAGTAAGCAATCAGCCCCAGCATTTT

J gene: TRBJ2-3
clone size: NA
D gene: TRBD1
V gene: TRBV19
CDR3 protein: CASSIALTGKADTQYF
CDR3 DNA: TGTGCCAGTAGTATAGCCCTGACAGGGAAGGCAGATACGCAGTATTTT

J gene: TRBJ2-1
clone size: NA
D gene: TRBD1
V gene: TRBV2
CDR3 protein: CASSGEGQVFRSNEQFF
CDR3 DNA: TGTGCCAGCAGTGGAGAAGGACAGGTTTTTCGGAGCAATGAGCAGTTCTTC

J gene: TRBJ2-6
clone size: NA
D gene: NA
V gene: TRBV30
CDR3 protein: CACYSRGSGANVLTF
CDR3 DNA: TGTGCCTGTTATTCCCGGGGATCTGGGGCCAACGTCCTGACTTTC

J gene: TRBJ1-1
clone size: NA
D gene: NA
V gene: TRBV6-1
CDR3 protein: CASITGVTEAFF
CDR3 DNA: TGTGCCAGCATAACAGGCGTGACTGAAGCTTTCTTT

J gene: TRBJ2-3
clone size: few
D gene: NA
V gene: TRBV25-1
CDR3 protein: CASSLPSRGRGDTQYF
CDR3 DNA: TGTGCCAGCAGTCTACCGTCGCGGGGGCGTGGAGATACGCAGTATTTT

J gene: TRBJ2-3
clone size: NA
D gene: TRBD1
V gene: TRBV4-3
CDR3 protein: CASSQEGTAYTDTQYF
CDR3 DNA: TGCGCCAGCAGCCAAGAAGGGACAGCCTACACAGATACGCAGTATTTT

J gene: TRBJ2-5
clone size: NA
D gene: TRBD2
V gene: TRBV9
CDR3 protein: CASSATSGGFSKETQYF
CDR3 DNA: TGTGCCAGCAGCGCGACTAGCGGGGGTTTCTCAAAAGAGACCCAGTACTTC

J gene: TRBJ2-2
clone size: NA
D gene: NA
V gene: TRBV5-4
CDR3 protein: CASSLGRGTGELFF
CDR3 DNA: TGTGCCAGCAGCTTGGGCAGGGGAACCGGGGAGCTGTTTTTT

J gene: TRBJ1-5
clone size: NA
D gene: NA
V gene: TRBV2
CDR3 protein: CASSQQGFAGQPQHF
CDR3 DNA: TGTGCCAGCAGTCAACAGGGATTTGCCGGTCAGCCCCAGCATTTT

J gene: TRBJ2-1
clone size: NA
D gene: NA
V gene: TRBV5-1
CDR3 protein: CASSLAAGSEYNEQFF
CDR3 DNA: TGCGCCAGCAGCTTGGCCGCGGGATCCGAATACAATGAGCAGTTCTTC

J gene: TRBJ2-1
clone size: NA
D gene: NA
V gene: TRBV7-2
CDR3 protein: CASSPSAGSYNEQFF
CDR3 DNA: TGTGCCAGCAGCCCATCCGCAGGTAGTTACAATGAGCAGTTCTTC

J gene: TRBJ2-1
clone size: NA
D gene: TRBD1
V gene: TRBV9
CDR3 protein: CASSVAGDRNFNEQFF
CDR3 DNA: TGTGCCAGCAGCGTAGCCGGGGACAGAAACTTCAATGAGCAGTTCTTC

J gene: TRBJ1-1
clone size: NA
D gene: NA
V gene: TRBV30
CDR3 protein: CAWSKMRRGGPEAFF
CDR3 DNA: TGTGCCTGGAGTAAAATGCGGCGGGGCGGCCCTGAAGCTTTCTTT

J gene: TRBJ2-1
clone size: NA
D gene: TRBD1
V gene: TRBV5-6
CDR3 protein: CASSLRGGHEQFF
CDR3 DNA: TGTGCCAGCAGCTTGAGAGGGGGCCATGAGCAGTTCTTC

J gene: TRBJ2-5
clone size: NA
D gene: TRBD1
V gene: TRBV6-5
CDR3 protein: CASSTRGQGQETQYF
CDR3 DNA: TGTGCCAGCAGCACCCGTGGACAGGGACAAGAGACCCAGTACTTC

J gene: TRBJ2-2
clone size: NA
D gene: NA
V gene: TRBV7-8
CDR3 protein: CASSSYRDTGELFF
CDR3 DNA: TGTGCCAGCAGCTCATACAGGGACACCGGGGAGCTGTTTTTT

J gene: TRBJ2-7
clone size: NA
D gene: TRBD1
V gene: TRBV18
CDR3 protein: CASSLDRVSEQYF
CDR3 DNA: TGTGCCAGCTCTCTGGACAGGGTCTCCGAGCAGTACTTC

J gene: TRBJ1-3
clone size: NA
D gene: TRBD1
V gene: TRBV7-2
CDR3 protein: CASSRIDRGTGNTIYF
CDR3 DNA: TGTGCCAGCAGCCGTATCGACAGGGGTACTGGAAACACCATATATTTT

J gene: TRBJ2-7
clone size: NA
D gene: NA
V gene: TRBV7-2
CDR3 protein: CASSLAGVSAEQYF
CDR3 DNA: TGTGCCAGCAGCTTAGCGGGAGTCAGCGCCGAGCAGTACTTC

J gene: TRBJ1-2
clone size: NA
D gene: NA
V gene: TRBV4-2
CDR3 protein: CASSQEESRGYGYTF
CDR3 DNA: TGTGCCAGCAGCCAAGAAGAAAGCAGGGGCTATGGCTACACCTTC